These T cell receptor beta chains were read from a single sample in a study of control samples from healthy donors and cancer patients. Assay: immunoSEQ multiplex PCR; the TCRdb copy retains only in-frame clones and omits some. Of more than 50,000 clones listed, roughly 88% are singletons. Sample: blood. The receptors here all came from a man aged 50-60 years in good health. Each CDR3 is given with its conserved first and last residue. D genes are given only for firm matches. Some rows mark clone size as missing; the rest say once, few, many or name a class of expanded clone.

TRBV28	TRBJ2-3	-	-	13	CASMRGHSNTQYF	TGTGCCAGCATGCGTGGACACTCCAATACGCAGTATTTT
TRBV11-3	TRBJ1-1	-	-	14	CASSLVGGETEAFF	TGTGCCAGCAGCTTAGTGGGGGGCGAGACTGAAGCTTTCTTT
TRBV6-5	TRBJ2-3	-	TRBD2	15	CASSYRAGEWDTQYF	TGTGCCAGCAGTTACAGAGCGGGAGAATGGGATACGCAGTATTTT
TRBV7-8	TRBJ2-5	-	TRBD1	14	CASSLQGVGETQYF	TGTGCCAGCAGCCTTCAGGGGGTGGGGGAGACCCAGTACTTC
TRBV2	TRBJ2-7	-	-	14	CASTMDANSYEQYF	TGTGCCAGCACCATGGACGCCAACTCCTACGAGCAGTACTTC
TRBV7-7	TRBJ1-6	few	-	15	CASTIPGKLGSPLHF	TGTGCCAGCACCATTCCAGGGAAGCTCGGCTCACCCCTCCACTTT
TRBV29-1	TRBJ2-1	-	-	17	CSVATQGGRSSYNEQFF	TGCAGCGTTGCTACCCAAGGCGGTCGGAGCTCCTACAATGAGCAGTTCTTC
TRBV28	TRBJ2-3	-	TRBD2	15	CASSPLAGVVDTQYF	TGTGCCAGCAGTCCCTTAGCGGGAGTAGTGGATACGCAGTATTTT
TRBV4-1	TRBJ2-7	few	-	15	CASSQGAGQPYEQYF	TGCGCCAGCAGCCAGGGAGCGGGACAGCCCTACGAGCAGTACTTC
TRBV6-2/TRBV6-3	TRBJ1-4	-	-	16	CASSYSGVSTNEKLFF	TGTGCCAGCAGTTACTCAGGGGTCTCAACTAATGAAAAACTGTTTTTT
TRBV28	TRBJ2-5	-	TRBD2	17	CASSLSRTSGFQETQYF	TGTGCCAGCAGTTTAAGTCGGACTAGCGGGTTCCAAGAGACCCAGTACTTC
TRBV19	TRBJ2-3	few	-	14	CASSIQPPPDTQYF	TGTGCCAGTAGTATTCAGCCACCACCAGATACGCAGTATTTT
TRBV15	TRBJ2-1	-	-	18	CATSRDHPSSVSGNEQFF	TGTGCCACCAGCAGAGATCACCCTAGCTCAGTATCCGGCAATGAGCAGTTCTTC
TRBV28	TRBJ2-1	-	-	14	CASSLSDSYNEQFF	TGTGCCAGCAGTTTGTCGGACAGTTACAATGAGCAGTTCTTC
TRBV7-2	TRBJ2-1	-	TRBD2	17	CASSLVGGIGSYNEQFF	TGTGCCAGCAGCTTAGTGGGGGGGATAGGGTCCTACAATGAGCAGTTCTTC
TRBV6-4	TRBJ2-5	-	TRBD1	13	CASRDRVSETQYF	TGTGCCAGCCGGGACAGGGTGAGTGAGACCCAGTACTTC
TRBV19	TRBJ2-1	once	-	12	CASSIKGNEQFF	TGTGCCAGTAGTATAAAAGGCAATGAGCAGTTCTTC
TRBV28	TRBJ1-5	-	-	15	CASSLRPSSNQPQHF	TGTGCCAGCAGTTTGCGGCCCAGTAGCAATCAGCCCCAGCATTTT
TRBV6-4	TRBJ1-6	-	-	16	CATPKSPRPRVSPLHF	TGTGCCACCCCTAAATCCCCACGTCCTAGGGTTTCACCCCTCCACTTT
TRBV7-2	TRBJ2-4	-	-	12	CASSASGGFQYF	TGTGCCAGCAGCGCCAGCGGAGGGTTTCAGTACTTC
TRBV12-3/TRBV12-4	TRBJ2-1	-	-	12	CASSLVLREQFF	TGTGCCAGCAGTTTAGTCCTGAGGGAGCAGTTCTTC
TRBV27	TRBJ2-7	few	TRBD2	14	CASSLSWTSGTKYF	TGTGCCAGCAGTTTATCCTGGACTAGCGGGACAAAGTACTTC
TRBV5-5	TRBJ2-5	-	-	14	CASSFSTSAETQYF	TGTGCCAGCAGCTTTTCGACTAGTGCAGAGACCCAGTACTTC
TRBV7-3	TRBJ2-2	-	TRBD1	14	CASSSQGAFGELFF	TGTGCCAGCAGCTCCCAGGGGGCGTTCGGGGAGCTGTTTTTT
TRBV12-5	TRBJ1-3	-	-	15	CASGLYVSSGNTIYF	TGTGCTAGTGGTTTGTATGTGAGCTCTGGAAACACCATATATTTT
TRBV28	TRBJ1-1	-	-	13	CASSFSRWTEAFF	TGTGCCAGCAGTTTCTCCCGATGGACTGAAGCTTTCTTT
TRBV7-3	TRBJ2-7	-	-	18	CASSLRGGDRTITYEQYF	TGTGCCAGCAGCTTAAGAGGGGGGGACAGGACCATCACCTACGAGCAGTACTTC
TRBV7-9	TRBJ2-5	-	TRBD2	15	CASSKIAGGPETQYF	TGTGCCAGCAGCAAAATAGCGGGAGGGCCAGAGACCCAGTACTTC
TRBV27	TRBJ1-1	-	TRBD1	14	CASSPDRGDTEAFF	TGTGCCAGCAGTCCTGACAGGGGCGACACTGAAGCTTTCTTT
TRBV2	TRBJ1-5	-	-	13	CASRDRRNQPQHF	TGTGCCAGCAGGGACAGACGCAATCAGCCCCAGCATTTT
TRBV7-9	TRBJ1-1	-	-	15	CASSLEAGIGLFAFF	TGTGCCAGCAGCTTAGAAGCAGGGATCGGACTTTTTGCTTTCTTT
TRBV7-2	TRBJ2-5	-	TRBD1	16	CASNPAGTGVAETQYF	TGTGCCAGTAACCCGGCCGGGACAGGGGTGGCAGAGACCCAGTACTTC
TRBV20-1	TRBJ1-1	once	-	11	CSLPHYSEAFF	TGCAGCCTTCCACACTACTCTGAAGCTTTCTTT
TRBV19	TRBJ1-3	-	-	14	CASIGQSSGNTIYF	TGTGCCAGCATTGGACAGTCCTCTGGAAACACCATATATTTT
TRBV10-2	TRBJ2-1	-	TRBD2	16	CASSEGGRVSYNEQFF	TGCGCCAGCAGTGAAGGCGGGAGAGTCTCCTACAATGAGCAGTTCTTC
TRBV5-5	TRBJ1-1	-	TRBD1	16	CASSLDARGANTEAFF	TGTGCCAGCAGCTTGGACGCCAGGGGGGCGAACACTGAAGCTTTCTTT
TRBV6-5	TRBJ2-2	few	-	16	CASSWGADANTGELFF	TGTGCCAGCAGTTGGGGGGCCGACGCGAACACCGGGGAGCTGTTTTTT
TRBV11-2	TRBJ2-1	-	-	14	CASSSNWDGLEQFF	TGTGCCAGCAGCTCCAATTGGGACGGGCTGGAGCAGTTCTTC
TRBV11-2	TRBJ2-7	-	-	13	CASSIEGSYEQYF	TGTGCCAGCAGTATAGAGGGAAGCTACGAGCAGTACTTC
TRBV5-4	TRBJ2-7	-	-	18	CASSLNLERRLQQYEQYF	TGTGCCAGCAGCTTGAATCTAGAGCGGAGACTCCAGCAATACGAGCAGTACTTC
TRBV19	TRBJ1-2	-	-	13	CASRFGGLGGYTF	TGTGCCAGTAGATTCGGGGGGCTCGGTGGCTACACCTTC
TRBV12-3/TRBV12-4	TRBJ1-1	-	-	11	CASSLGSEAFF	TGTGCCAGCAGTTTAGGGTCAGAAGCTTTCTTT
TRBV14	TRBJ1-5	-	-	18	CASSQGLDGSRRVKPQHF	TGTGCCAGCAGCCAAGGACTCGACGGCTCCAGGAGGGTCAAACCCCAGCATTTT
TRBV24-1	TRBJ2-7	-	-	13	CATAQGAGDEQYF	TGTGCCACCGCCCAGGGGGCGGGGGACGAGCAGTACTTC
TRBV9	TRBJ2-2	-	-	16	CASSVGPGNSVGELFF	TGTGCCAGCAGCGTAGGCCCAGGGAATTCGGTCGGGGAGCTGTTTTTT